These T cell receptor beta chains were read from a single sample in a study of T cell responses to AZD1222 COVID-19 vaccine. Only in-frame clones appear in the TCRdb table, and some are missing; sequencing was by immunoSEQ multiplex PCR. This table holds about 150,000 clones, 80% to 95% found once. Specimen: peripheral blood, collected 28 days after the second AZD1222 dose. These receptors were obtained from an adult who received the AZD1222 COVID-19 vaccine. Both conserved end residues are part of each CDR3. D genes are given only for firm matches. Clone size is shown for a subset of rows, as once, few, many or a class of expanded clone.

-,TRBJ1-1,TRBV21-1,-,CASSKAQKGQPVSEAFF,TGTGCCAGCAGCAAAGCGCAAAAAGGACAGCCGGTGTCTGAAGCTTTCTTT
TRBD1,TRBJ1-2,TRBV6-2/TRBV6-3,-,CASSLDRGLSGYTF,TGTGCCAGCAGTCTGGACAGGGGCCTTTCCGGCTACACCTTC
-,TRBJ1-2,TRBV5-4,-,CASSGTLGYTF,TGTGCCAGCAGCGGGACTCTTGGCTACACCTTC
-,TRBJ1-2,TRBV6-1,-,CASSDGIYGYTF,TGTGCCAGCAGTGACGGGATCTATGGCTACACCTTC
TRBD2,TRBJ2-7,TRBV19,-,CASPSLAGGYEQYF,TGTGCCAGTCCCTCACTAGCGGGAGGCTACGAGCAGTACTTC
-,TRBJ1-6,TRBV5-6,-,CASSLRWGDSPLHF,TGTGCCAGCAGCCTAAGATGGGGCGATTCACCCCTCCACTTT
TRBD2,TRBJ2-4,TRBV11-2,-,CASSTGTSYIQYF,TGTGCCAGCAGCACCGGGACTAGCTACATTCAGTACTTC
-,TRBJ2-7,TRBV24-1,-,CATSDSRTVCSYEQYF,TGTGCCACCAGTGATTCCAGGACAGTGTGCTCCTACGAGCAGTACTTC
TRBD2,TRBJ2-5,TRBV6-2/TRBV6-3,-,CASTPSGQETQYF,TGTGCCAGCACCCCTAGCGGCCAAGAGACCCAGTACTTC
-,TRBJ2-1,TRBV9,-,CASSVGVSSYNEQFF,TGTGCCAGCAGCGTAGGGGTCAGCTCCTACAATGAGCAGTTCTTC
-,TRBJ1-1,TRBV6-5,-,CASRGQPNTEAFF,TGTGCCAGCAGAGGACAGCCGAACACTGAAGCTTTCTTT
-,TRBJ1-2,TRBV5-6,-,CASSLDGPTRPNYGYTF,TGTGCCAGCAGCTTGGACGGTCCCACTCGTCCTAACTATGGCTACACCTTC
-,TRBJ1-1,TRBV6-2/TRBV6-3,-,CASSWGSSKEAFF,TGTGCCAGCAGTTGGGGGTCGAGCAAAGAAGCTTTCTTT
-,TRBJ2-7,TRBV27,few,CASRVKTDAGEQYF,TGTGCCAGCCGCGTTAAAACTGATGCGGGGGAGCAGTACTTC
TRBD2,TRBJ2-7,TRBV6-5,-,CASSRRASGTYEQYF,TGTGCCAGCAGTCGACGTGCTAGCGGGACCTACGAGCAGTACTTC
-,TRBJ1-1,TRBV12-5,-,CASGAGYGTEAFF,TGTGCTAGTGGTGCAGGGTATGGGACTGAAGCTTTCTTT
-,TRBJ2-3,TRBV5-6,-,CASSLRDGSTDTQYF,TGTGCCAGCAGCCTCCGGGACGGATCCACAGATACGCAGTATTTT
-,TRBJ2-6,TRBV3-1/TRBV3-2,-,CASSPTFESGANVLTF,TGTGCCAGCAGCCCTACGTTTGAGTCTGGGGCCAACGTCCTGACTTTC
-,TRBJ2-2,TRBV6-4,-,CASSDSSGELFF,TGTGCCAGCAGTGACTCGTCCGGGGAGCTGTTTTTT
-,TRBJ2-7,TRBV11-1,-,CASSLAGQLYYEQYF,TGTGCCAGCAGCTTAGCTGGACAGCTTTACTACGAGCAGTACTTC
-,TRBJ2-7,TRBV2,-,CASSDNREQYF,TGTGCCAGCAGCGACAACAGGGAGCAGTACTTC
TRBD2,TRBJ2-3,TRBV7-9,-,CASSFGTSGTDTQYF,TGTGCCAGCAGCTTCGGGACTAGCGGGACAGATACGCAGTATTTT
TRBD1,TRBJ1-2,TRBV27,once,CASSFKGQGTYGYTF,TGTGCCAGCAGTTTCAAGGGACAGGGTACCTATGGCTACACCTTC
-,TRBJ2-1,TRBV6-5,-,CASCYSINEQFF,TGTGCCAGCTGCTACAGTATAAATGAGCAGTTCTTC
TRBD1,TRBJ2-7,TRBV6-5,once,CASSYAGQGYEQYF,TGTGCCAGCAGTTACGCGGGACAGGGGTACGAGCAGTACTTC
TRBD1,TRBJ1-1,TRBV5-1,-,CASIPSTGANTEAFF,TGCGCCAGCATACCGTCCACAGGGGCGAACACTGAAGCTTTCTTT
-,TRBJ2-7,TRBV3-1/TRBV3-2,-,CASSLEKRDRPHGRTYEQYF,TGTGCCAGCAGCCTCGAGAAAAGAGACAGGCCCCACGGGAGGACCTACGAGCAGTACTTC
-,TRBJ1-1,TRBV5-1,once,CASSLVGGGTEAFF,TGCGCCAGCAGCTTGGTGGGGGGAGGGACTGAAGCTTTCTTT
-,TRBJ1-1,TRBV18,-,CASSPPGVNTEAFF,TGTGCCAGCTCACCACCGGGGGTGAACACTGAAGCTTTCTTT
TRBD2,TRBJ2-1,TRBV28,-,CASSSAGGSGSSYNEQFF,TGTGCCAGCAGTTCCGCGGGTGGTAGCGGGAGCTCCTACAATGAGCAGTTCTTC
TRBD2,TRBJ2-1,TRBV19,once,CASSSGLARYEQFF,TGTGCCAGTAGTTCGGGACTAGCGAGGTATGAGCAGTTCTTC
TRBD2,TRBJ2-3,TRBV10-3,once,CAISRTSGPSPTDTQYF,TGTGCCATCAGTAGGACTAGCGGTCCGAGCCCCACAGATACGCAGTATTTT
-,TRBJ2-7,TRBV5-6,-,CASSVGDTSYEQYF,TGTGCCAGCAGCGTGGGGGACACCTCCTACGAGCAGTACTTC
-,TRBJ1-2,TRBV7-2,-,CASSSTGYGYTF,TGTGCCAGCAGCTCCACAGGCTATGGCTACACCTTC